The TCR beta chain under discussion was sequenced for a study of blood T cell repertoires in COVID-19. In the study overall: PBMCs, B-cell-depleted T cells, or T cells provided the cDNA or gDNA that made up the material.

Generated by immunoSEQ multiplex PCR, the TCRdb table keeps only in-frame clones and is missing some. Here the sample spans approximately 260,000 clones, roughly nine tenths being singletons. V dropped 7 bases and J dropped 0 bases, with 16 bases sitting between them. The CDR3 sequence is 15 residues long. From germline, CDR1 is MNHEY and CDR2 SVGAGI. This clone was seen a few times. The sequence was obtained from a man between 60 and 75 years old who had recovered from COVID-19. Sequencing used peripheral blood. The chain couples TRBV6-5 to TRBJ2-7; TRBD1 is a possible D gene (6 bases). CDR3 sequence reads: CASIYQGLVSYEQYF. The CDR3 bases are TGTGCCAGCATTTATCAGGGGCTCGTCTCCTACGAGCAGTACTTC.